The present T cell receptor beta chain was sequenced within a study of blood T cell repertoires in COVID-19. Overall study: Material from acute and convalescent COVID-19 was sourced from the United States, Italy and Spain.

Allocation to cohorts depended on clinical history reported by the participants. Assay: immunoSEQ multiplex PCR; the TCRdb copy retains only in-frame clones and omits some. The table records about 310,000 clones, roughly 90% of them present only once. The CDR3 totals 13 residues. V was clipped by 6 bases and J by 12 bases, with 17 bases between them. Germline CDR1 MNHEY, CDR2 SVGAGI. The V call is TRBV6-5, the J call TRBJ1-4, with D maybe TRBD1 (5 bases). The clonotype was recovered from a man aged 60 to 75 who had recovered from COVID-19. Material for sequencing was PBMCs or T cells enriched from blood (not recorded which). The CDR3, as DNA: TGTGCCAGCAGCAAACCCCCGTGGGGGGAACTGTTTTTT. It codes for CASSKPPWGELFF.